Each of the 14 T cell receptor beta chains below was sequenced from the same sample in a study of cytomegalovirus exposure and HLA in healthy donors. With 60 Vbeta and 13 Jbeta primers, the PCR was carried out. Sequenced by immunoSEQ multiplex PCR; TCRdb stores in-frame clones only, minus some. This specimen shows 93,000 or so clones; the ten leading clones hold 3% to 3.5%. The sample was PBMCs. The receptors stem from a man between 35 and 55 years old in good health and CMV-seronegative.

Turning to this clone: The junction does not match germline at one end; this may be a read error. CDR3 DNA: TGCAGTGCTAGAAGTTTTGGGGACACTTTT. Its protein is CSARSFGDTF. The rearrangement joins TRBV20-1 to TRBJ1-1; possibly TRBD1 for D (6 bases). The CDR3 has 10 residues. CDR1 and CDR2 (germline): DFQATT, SNEGSKA (reference sequence).

In DNA form, the CDR3 reads TGTGCCAGCTCACCACCGGGACAGTCGGGTAATCAGCCCCAGCATTTT. As protein: CASSPPGQSGNQPQHF. The genes are TRBV18 and TRBJ1-5; 7 bases match TRBD1. Germline V gene lookup returns CDR1 KGHSH and CDR2 LQKENI. Trimming cost V 0 bases and J 4 bases; bases outside gene matches: 6. This CDR3 region has 16 residues.

This rearrangement joins TRBV19 to TRBJ2-2; D remains ambiguous. The CDR3 extends over 13 amino acids. CDR1 and CDR2 (germline): LNHDA, SQIVND (reference sequence). The V end lost 1 base, the J end lost 2 bases, and 2 bases lay between the germline ends. The DNA of the CDR3 is TGTGCCAGTAGTATAGCAAACACCGGGGAGCTGTTTTTT. Amino acids: CASSIANTGELFF.

The CDR3 DNA is TGCAGCGTTCTGTCACTTGGACAGTACGAGCAGTACTTC. As protein: CSVLSLGQYEQYF. This sequence joins TRBV29-1 and TRBJ2-7; TRBD1 might be the D (6 bases). The CDR3 runs to 13 residues. The germline gives CDR1 SQVTM, CDR2 ANQGSEA. V was clipped by 5 bases and J by 4 bases, with 15 bases between them.

V is TRBV6-5 and J is TRBJ2-5; a possible D gene is TRBD1 (5 bases). This CDR3 has 13 amino acids. Germline CDR1 reads MNHEY; CDR2 reads SVGAGI. V lost 5 bases and J lost 4, with 11 bases in between. This CDR3 reads CASSGQGVETQYF. For the CDR3, the DNA is TGTGCCAGCAGTGGGCAGGGTGTAGAGACCCAGTACTTC.

The rearrangement joins TRBV11-2 to TRBJ2-1, with 7 bases that match TRBD2. Trimming removed 6 bases from V and 4 bases from J; junction bases left unmatched: 12. The germline V gene has CDR1 SGHAT and CDR2 FQNNGV. The CDR3 length is 16 residues. The DNA of the CDR3 is TGTGCCAGCAGGCCCACTGCGGGGGAAGCATACAATGAGCAGTTCTTC. Amino acids: CASRPTAGEAYNEQFF.

The J gene is TRBJ1-3, the V gene TRBV15; D not certain. The V end was cut by 0 bases, the J end by 2 bases, with 8 bases between. Germline loops: CDR1 LNHNV, CDR2 YYDKDF (reference sequence). This CDR3 contains 15 residues. CDR3 sequence (DNA): TGTGCCACCAGCAGAGATGGAGGGCCTGGAAACACCATATATTTT. Translated: CATSRDGGPGNTIYF.

The V call is TRBV18, the J call TRBJ1-2; 9 positions agree with TRBD1. The CDR3 sequence is 15 residues long. V lost 3 bases and J lost 2; bases outside the gene matches: 4. Per germline, CDR1 KGHSH and CDR2 LQKENI. As DNA, the CDR3 is TGTGCCAGCTCACCCCCCGGGACAGGGAACTATGGCTACACCTTC. Amino acid sequence: CASSPPGTGNYGYTF.

This chain links TRBV10-3 with TRBJ2-7; weak D call: TRBD1 (6 bases). Trimming stripped 4 bases from V and 2 bases from J, with 18 bases between. The V gene's germline CDR1 is ENHRY and CDR2 SYGVKD. The CDR3 contains 16 residues. The CDR3 DNA reads as TGTGCCATCAGTGGACCCCCGGACAGCGCTACCTACGAGCAGTACTTC. Translating gives CAISGPPDSATYEQYF.

J is TRBJ2-3 and V is TRBV5-6, with a possible D match to TRBD2 (6 bases). V was trimmed by 4 bases and J by 5 bases, leaving 14 bases between them. The CDR3 totals 14 residues. The germline gives CDR1 SGHDT, CDR2 YYEEEE. The CDR3 is CASSGGLRVDTQYF. DNA for the CDR3: TGTGCCAGCAGCGGGGGGTTGAGGGTAGATACGCAGTATTTT. The full variable domain, its missing parts supplied by reference TRBV5-6 and TRBJ2-3, is DAGVTQSPTHLIKTRGQQVTLRCSPKSGHDTVSWYQQALGQGPQFIFQYYEEEERQRGNFPDRFSGHQFPNYSSELNVNALLLGDSALYLCASSGGLRVDTQYFGPGTRLTVL.

This chain uses TRBV10-3 with TRBJ1-5; D is perhaps TRBD1 (6 bases). V dropped 2 bases and J dropped 7 bases, with 12 bases sitting between them. This CDR3 contains 14 residues. Germline V gene sequence: CDR1 ENHRY, CDR2 SYGVKD. The CDR3 DNA is TGTGCCATCAGTGAGAACGGGGGGCGGCAGCCCCAGCATTTT. Amino acid sequence: CAISENGGRQPQHF.

J is TRBJ2-4 and V is TRBV28; D is perhaps TRBD1 (6 bases). The length of the CDR3 is 15 residues. The V end lost 4 bases, the J end lost 0 bases, and 10 bases lay between the germline ends. Germline loops: CDR1 MDHEN, CDR2 SYDVKM. CDR3 bases: TGTGCCAGCAGTTCCACAGGGACAGCCAAAAACATTCAGTACTTC. Its translation: CASSSTGTAKNIQYF.

The V gene is TRBV19, the J gene TRBJ2-5; 8 positions agree with TRBD1. After removal of 5 bases from V and 1 base from J, the junction contained 9 bases not matched to a gene. The CDR3 contains 16 residues. The germline V gene encodes CDR1 LNHDA and CDR2 SQIVND (reference sequence). CDR3 nucleotides: TGTGCCAGTAGTCCCCTCCCGGGACAGGTCCAAGAGACCCAGTACTTC. It specifies CASSPLPGQVQETQYF.

The CDR3 coding sequence is TGCGCCAGCAGTCTGGGGCAGGGGGGAGCCGGGGGCTACACCTTC. Translated: CASSLGQGGAGGYTF. The chain carries TRBV23-1 and TRBJ1-2; 7 bases align to TRBD1. TRBV23-1 is reported as an ORF; its role is uncertain. The CDR3 runs to 15 residues. V gave up 4 bases and J gave up 8 bases; unmatched junction bases: 13.